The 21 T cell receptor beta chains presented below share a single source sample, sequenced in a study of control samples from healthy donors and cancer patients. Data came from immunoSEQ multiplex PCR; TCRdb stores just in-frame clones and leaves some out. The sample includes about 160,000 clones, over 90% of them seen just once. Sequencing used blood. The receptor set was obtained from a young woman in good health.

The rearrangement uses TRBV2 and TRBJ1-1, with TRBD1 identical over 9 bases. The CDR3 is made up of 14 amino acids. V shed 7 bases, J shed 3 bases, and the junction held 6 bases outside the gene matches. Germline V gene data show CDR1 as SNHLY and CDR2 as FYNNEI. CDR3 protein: CASTLGTGYTEAFF. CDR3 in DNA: TGTGCCAGCACTCTAGGGACAGGGTACACTGAAGCTTTCTTT. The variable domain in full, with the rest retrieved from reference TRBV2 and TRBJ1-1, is EPEVTQTPSHQVTQMGQEVILRCVPISNHLYFYWYRQILGQKVEFLVSFYNNEISEKSEIFDDQFSVERPDGSNFTLKIRSTKLEDSAMYFCASTLGTGYTEAFFGQGTRLTVV.

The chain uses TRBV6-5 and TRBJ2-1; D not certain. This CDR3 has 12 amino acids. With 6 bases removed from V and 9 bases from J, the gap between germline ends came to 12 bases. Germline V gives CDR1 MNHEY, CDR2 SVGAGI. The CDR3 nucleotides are TGTGCCAGCAGCACCGGTACGACTGAGCAGTTCTTC. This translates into CASSTGTTEQFF.

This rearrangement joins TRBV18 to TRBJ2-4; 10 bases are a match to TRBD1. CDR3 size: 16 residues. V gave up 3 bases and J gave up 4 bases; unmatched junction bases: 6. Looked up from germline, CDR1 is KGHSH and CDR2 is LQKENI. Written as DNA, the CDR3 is TGTGCCAGCTCACCTTCCGGGACAGGGGTGAAAAACATTCAGTACTTC. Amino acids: CASSPSGTGVKNIQYF.

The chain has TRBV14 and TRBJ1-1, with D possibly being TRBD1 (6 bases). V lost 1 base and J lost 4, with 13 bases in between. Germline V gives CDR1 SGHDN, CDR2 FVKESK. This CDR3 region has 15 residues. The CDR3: CASSQGQGRVTEAFF. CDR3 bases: TGTGCCAGCAGCCAAGGCCAGGGGAGGGTCACTGAAGCTTTCTTT.

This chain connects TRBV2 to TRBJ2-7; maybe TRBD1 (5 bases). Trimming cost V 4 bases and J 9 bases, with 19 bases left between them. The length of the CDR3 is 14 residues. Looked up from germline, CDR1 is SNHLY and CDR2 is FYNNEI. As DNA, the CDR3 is TGTGCCAGCAGTGTTGACAGCACAATACGAGTGCAGTACTTC. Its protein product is CASSVDSTIRVQYF.

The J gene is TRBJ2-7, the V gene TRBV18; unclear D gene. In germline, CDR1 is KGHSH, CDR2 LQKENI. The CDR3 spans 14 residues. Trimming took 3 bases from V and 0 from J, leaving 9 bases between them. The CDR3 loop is CASSPRIDSYEQYF. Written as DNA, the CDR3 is TGTGCCAGCTCACCGCGGATAGACTCCTACGAGCAGTACTTC.

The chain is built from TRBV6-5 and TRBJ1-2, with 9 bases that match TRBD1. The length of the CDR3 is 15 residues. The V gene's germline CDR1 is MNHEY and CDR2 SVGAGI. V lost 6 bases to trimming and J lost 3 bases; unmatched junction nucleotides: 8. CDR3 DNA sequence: TGTGCCAGCAGGCGAGGACAGGGGCTTGACTATGGCTACACCTTC. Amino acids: CASRRGQGLDYGYTF.

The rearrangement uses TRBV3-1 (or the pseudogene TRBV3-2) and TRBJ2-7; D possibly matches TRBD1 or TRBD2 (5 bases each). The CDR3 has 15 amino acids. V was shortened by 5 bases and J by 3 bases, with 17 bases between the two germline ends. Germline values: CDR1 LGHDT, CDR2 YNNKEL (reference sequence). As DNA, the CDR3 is TGTGCCAGCAGCTCTCTCGGGGCATTTGGCTACGAGCAGTACTTC. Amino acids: CASSSLGAFGYEQYF.

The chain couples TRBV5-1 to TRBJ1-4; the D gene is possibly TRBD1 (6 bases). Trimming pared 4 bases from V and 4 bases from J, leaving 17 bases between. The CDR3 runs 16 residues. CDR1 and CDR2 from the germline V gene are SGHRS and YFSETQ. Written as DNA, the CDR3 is TGCGCCAGCAGCCAGGGGCTAAGGGACCTTAATGAAAAACTGTTTTTT. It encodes CASSQGLRDLNEKLFF.

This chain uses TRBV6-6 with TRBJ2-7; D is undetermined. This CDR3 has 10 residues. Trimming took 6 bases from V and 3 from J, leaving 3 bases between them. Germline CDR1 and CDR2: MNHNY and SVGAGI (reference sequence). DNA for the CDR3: TGTGCCAGCAGCCACTACGAGCAGTACTTC. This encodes CASSHYEQYF.

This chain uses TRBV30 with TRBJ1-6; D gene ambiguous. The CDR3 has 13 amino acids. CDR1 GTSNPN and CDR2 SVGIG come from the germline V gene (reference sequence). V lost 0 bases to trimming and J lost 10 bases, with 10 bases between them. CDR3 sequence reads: CAWSVPSDSPLHF. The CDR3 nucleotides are TGTGCCTGGAGTGTCCCCTCAGACTCACCCCTCCACTTT.

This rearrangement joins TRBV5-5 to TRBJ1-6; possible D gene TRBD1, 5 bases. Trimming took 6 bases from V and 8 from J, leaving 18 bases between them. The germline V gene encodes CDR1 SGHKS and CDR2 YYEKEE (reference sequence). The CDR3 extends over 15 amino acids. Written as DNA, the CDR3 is TGTGCCAGCACCCAGGGACCCTTTAGTGATTCACCCCTCCACTTT. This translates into CASTQGPFSDSPLHF.

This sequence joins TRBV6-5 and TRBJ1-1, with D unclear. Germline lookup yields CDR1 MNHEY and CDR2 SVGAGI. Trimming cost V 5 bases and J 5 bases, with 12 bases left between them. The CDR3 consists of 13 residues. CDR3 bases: TGTGCCAGCAGTCCAATGCTTTTTACTGAAGCTTTCTTT. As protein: CASSPMLFTEAFF.

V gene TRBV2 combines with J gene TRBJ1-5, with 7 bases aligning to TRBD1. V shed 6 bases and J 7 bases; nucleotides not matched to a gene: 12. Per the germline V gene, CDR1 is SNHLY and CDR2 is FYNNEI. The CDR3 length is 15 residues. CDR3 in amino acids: CASRPRTGGLQPQHF. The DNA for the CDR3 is TGTGCCAGCAGACCCCGGACAGGCGGCCTACAGCCCCAGCATTTT.

CDR3 in amino acids: CASRSTANTEAFF. For the CDR3, the DNA is TGTGCCAGCAGGTCGACAGCGAACACTGAAGCTTTCTTT. The chain uses TRBV7-2 and TRBJ1-1; TRBD1 might be the D (5 bases). This CDR3 spans 13 amino acids. Germline V lookup: CDR1 SGHTA, CDR2 FQGNSA. Trimming took 6 bases from V and 1 from J, leaving 9 bases between them.

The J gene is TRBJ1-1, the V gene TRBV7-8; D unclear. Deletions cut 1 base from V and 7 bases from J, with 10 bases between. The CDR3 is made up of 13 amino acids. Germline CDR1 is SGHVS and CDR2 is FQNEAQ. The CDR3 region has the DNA TGTGCCAGCAGCTTAGAAAGTCAATATGAAGCTTTCTTT. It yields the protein CASSLESQYEAFF.

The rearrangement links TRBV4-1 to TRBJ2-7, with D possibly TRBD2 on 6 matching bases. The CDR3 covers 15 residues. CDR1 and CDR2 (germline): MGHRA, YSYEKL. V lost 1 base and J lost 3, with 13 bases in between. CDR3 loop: CASSQGRDVNYEQYF. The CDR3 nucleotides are TGCGCCAGCAGCCAAGGGCGGGACGTTAACTACGAGCAGTACTTC.

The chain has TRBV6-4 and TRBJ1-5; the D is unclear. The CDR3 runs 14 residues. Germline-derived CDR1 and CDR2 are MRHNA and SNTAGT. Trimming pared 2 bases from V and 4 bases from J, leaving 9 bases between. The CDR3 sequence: CASSDLFSNQPQHF. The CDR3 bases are TGTGCCAGCAGTGACCTGTTTTCGAATCAGCCCCAGCATTTT.

Written as DNA, the CDR3 is TGTGCCAGCAGTATCCACCAGGGTAATGAGCAGTTCTTC. Amino acid sequence: CASSIHQGNEQFF. The chain combines TRBV27 with TRBJ2-1; perhaps TRBD1 as D (5 bases). Germline loops: CDR1 MNHEY, CDR2 SMNVEV (reference sequence). V dropped 5 bases and J dropped 7 bases, with 12 bases sitting between them. This CDR3 region has 13 residues.

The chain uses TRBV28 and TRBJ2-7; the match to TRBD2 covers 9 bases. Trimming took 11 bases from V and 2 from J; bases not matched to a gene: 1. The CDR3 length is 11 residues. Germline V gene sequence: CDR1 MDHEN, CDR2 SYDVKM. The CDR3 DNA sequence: TGTGCCTGCGGGAGGGCCTACGAGCAGTACTTC. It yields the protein CACGRAYEQYF.

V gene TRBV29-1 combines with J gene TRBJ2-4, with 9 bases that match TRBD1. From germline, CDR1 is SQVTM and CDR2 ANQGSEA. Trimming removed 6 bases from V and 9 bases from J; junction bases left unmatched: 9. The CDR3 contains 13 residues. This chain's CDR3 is CSVRDREGSIQYF. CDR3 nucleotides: TGCAGCGTCCGGGACAGGGAGGGTAGCATTCAGTACTTC. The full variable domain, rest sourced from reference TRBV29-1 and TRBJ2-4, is SAVISQKPSRDICQRGTSLTIQCQVDSQVTMMFWYRQQPGQSLTLIATANQGSEATYESGFVIDKFPISRPNLTFSTLTVSNMSPEDSSIYLCSVRDREGSIQYFGAGTRLSVL.